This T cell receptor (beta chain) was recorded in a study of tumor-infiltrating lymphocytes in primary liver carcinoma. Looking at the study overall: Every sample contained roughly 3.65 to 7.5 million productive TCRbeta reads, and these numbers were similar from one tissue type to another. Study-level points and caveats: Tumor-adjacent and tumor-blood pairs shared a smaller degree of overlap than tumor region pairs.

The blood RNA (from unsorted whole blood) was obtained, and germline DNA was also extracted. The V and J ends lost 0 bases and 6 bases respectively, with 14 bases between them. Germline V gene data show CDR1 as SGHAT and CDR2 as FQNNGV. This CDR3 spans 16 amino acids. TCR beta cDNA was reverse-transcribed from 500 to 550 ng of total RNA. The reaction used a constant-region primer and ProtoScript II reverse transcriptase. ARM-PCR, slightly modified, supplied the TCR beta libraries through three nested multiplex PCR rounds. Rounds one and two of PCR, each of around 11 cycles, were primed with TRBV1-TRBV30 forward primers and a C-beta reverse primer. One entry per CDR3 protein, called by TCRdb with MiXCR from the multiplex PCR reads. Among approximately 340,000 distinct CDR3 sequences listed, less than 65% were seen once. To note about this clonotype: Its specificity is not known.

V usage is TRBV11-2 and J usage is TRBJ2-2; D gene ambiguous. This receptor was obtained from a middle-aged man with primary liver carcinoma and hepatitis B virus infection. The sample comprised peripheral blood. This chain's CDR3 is CASSLDWLEHAGELFF. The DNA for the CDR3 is TGTGCCAGCAGCTTAGATTGGCTGGAGCACGCCGGGGAGCTGTTTTTT.